This is a list of T cell receptor beta chains from one sample in a study of T cell responses to AZD1222 COVID-19 vaccine. The protocol was immunoSEQ multiplex PCR, while the TCRdb copy is restricted to in-frame clones and leaves out a portion. The repertoire holds about 120,000 clones, with about 90% as singletons. Sequenced here: peripheral blood, sampled on day 0 of AZD1222 vaccination. The receptor source for this set is an adult in good health. CDR3s include the opening cysteine and the closing phenylalanine or tryptophan. The order of the fields is J gene, D gene, clone size, V gene, CDR3 protein, CDR3 DNA. A D gene is named only where the DNA matches it firmly. Expanded clones are given a class, and other clones once, few, many or no size at all.

j_call: TRBJ2-3
d_call: NA
clone_size: NA
v_call: TRBV27
cdr3_aa: CASSRYQRDTQYF
cdr3_nt: TGTGCCAGCAGTAGATACCAGCGTGATACGCAGTATTTT

j_call: TRBJ1-4
d_call: NA
clone_size: few
v_call: TRBV6-5
cdr3_aa: CASVEGGTNEKLFF
cdr3_nt: TGTGCCTCCGTGGAGGGGGGAACTAATGAAAAACTGTTTTTT

j_call: TRBJ1-1
d_call: NA
clone_size: NA
v_call: TRBV19
cdr3_aa: CASSHPQYTEAFF
cdr3_nt: TGTGCCAGTAGTCACCCCCAGTACACTGAAGCTTTCTTT

j_call: TRBJ1-4
d_call: NA
clone_size: NA
v_call: TRBV5-8
cdr3_aa: CASSSGTLVSGKLFF
cdr3_nt: TGTGCCAGCAGCTCCGGGACACTGGTTTCGGGAAAACTGTTTTTT

j_call: TRBJ2-5
d_call: NA
clone_size: NA
v_call: TRBV5-8
cdr3_aa: CASSSGTSTQSGETQYF
cdr3_nt: TGTGCCAGCAGCTCCGGGACATCTACTCAATCAGGCGAGACCCAGTACTTC

j_call: TRBJ2-7
d_call: NA
clone_size: NA
v_call: TRBV5-6
cdr3_aa: CASSLGDNTYEQYF
cdr3_nt: TGTGCCAGCAGCTTGGGGGACAACACCTACGAGCAGTACTTC

j_call: TRBJ1-2
d_call: NA
clone_size: NA
v_call: TRBV9
cdr3_aa: CASSSREVDRGYTF
cdr3_nt: TGTGCCAGCAGCTCCCGGGAGGTCGATCGTGGCTACACCTTC

j_call: TRBJ2-1
d_call: TRBD2
clone_size: NA
v_call: TRBV9
cdr3_aa: CASSYSGGLANEQFF
cdr3_nt: TGTGCCAGCAGCTATTCGGGAGGCCTAGCAAATGAGCAGTTCTTC

j_call: TRBJ1-2
d_call: TRBD1
clone_size: NA
v_call: TRBV2
cdr3_aa: CASSVGTGGLWIYGYTF
cdr3_nt: TGTGCCAGCAGTGTGGGGACAGGGGGCCTCTGGATATATGGCTACACCTTC

j_call: TRBJ1-5
d_call: TRBD1
clone_size: NA
v_call: TRBV30
cdr3_aa: CAWNTGGNSNQPQHF
cdr3_nt: TGTGCCTGGAATACAGGGGGCAATAGCAATCAGCCCCAGCATTTT

j_call: TRBJ2-1
d_call: NA
clone_size: NA
v_call: TRBV6-1
cdr3_aa: CASSRDGGGEQFF
cdr3_nt: TGTGCCAGCAGCCGGGACGGCGGCGGTGAGCAGTTCTTC

j_call: TRBJ2-4
d_call: NA
clone_size: NA
v_call: TRBV6-5
cdr3_aa: CASSSLGVLAKNIQYF
cdr3_nt: TGTGCCAGCAGTTCACTGGGGGTTCTAGCCAAAAACATTCAGTACTTC

j_call: TRBJ1-4
d_call: NA
clone_size: NA
v_call: TRBV9
cdr3_aa: CASSVEDRFSTNEKLFF
cdr3_nt: TGTGCCAGCAGCGTAGAAGACAGGTTCTCAACTAATGAAAAACTGTTTTTT

j_call: TRBJ1-2
d_call: NA
clone_size: NA
v_call: TRBV5-8
cdr3_aa: CASSPRRGDYGYTF
cdr3_nt: TGTGCCAGCAGCCCCCGCAGGGGTGACTATGGCTACACCTTC

j_call: TRBJ1-6
d_call: NA
clone_size: once
v_call: TRBV14
cdr3_aa: CASSLGAGPLHF
cdr3_nt: TGTGCCAGCAGCCTAGGAGCAGGGCCCCTCCACTTT

j_call: TRBJ2-5
d_call: TRBD1
clone_size: few
v_call: TRBV6-5
cdr3_aa: CASVLGTVQETQYF
cdr3_nt: TGTGCCAGCGTCCTAGGGACAGTTCAAGAGACCCAGTACTTC

j_call: TRBJ2-7
d_call: TRBD2
clone_size: NA
v_call: TRBV6-5
cdr3_aa: CASSYGSLAGVEQYF
cdr3_nt: TGTGCCAGCAGTTACGGATCCCTAGCGGGAGTCGAGCAGTACTTC

j_call: TRBJ2-1
d_call: TRBD2
clone_size: NA
v_call: TRBV7-2
cdr3_aa: CASSRSGGARNEQFF
cdr3_nt: TGTGCCAGCAGCCGTAGCGGGGGGGCCCGGAATGAGCAGTTCTTC

j_call: TRBJ2-7
d_call: TRBD1
clone_size: NA
v_call: TRBV5-8
cdr3_aa: CASSLARQGGYF
cdr3_nt: TGTGCCAGCAGCTTGGCTAGACAGGGGGGGTACTTC

j_call: TRBJ1-1
d_call: NA
clone_size: NA
v_call: TRBV19
cdr3_aa: CATEGGARGYTEAFF
cdr3_nt: TGTGCCACCGAGGGGGGGGCGCGGGGTTATACTGAAGCTTTCTTT

j_call: TRBJ1-4
d_call: NA
clone_size: NA
v_call: TRBV7-2
cdr3_aa: CASSLGAGEKLFF
cdr3_nt: TGTGCCAGCAGCTTAGGCGCGGGTGAAAAACTGTTTTTT

j_call: TRBJ2-5
d_call: NA
clone_size: NA
v_call: TRBV7-2
cdr3_aa: CASSLATYTETQYF
cdr3_nt: TGTGCCAGCAGCTTAGCCACTTATACGGAGACCCAGTACTTC

j_call: TRBJ2-1
d_call: TRBD1
clone_size: NA
v_call: TRBV29-1
cdr3_aa: CSVGGWDSYNEQFF
cdr3_nt: TGCAGCGTTGGTGGGTGGGACAGCTACAATGAGCAGTTCTTC

j_call: TRBJ2-7
d_call: TRBD1
clone_size: few
v_call: TRBV4-1
cdr3_aa: CASSPEQGVYEQYF
cdr3_nt: TGCGCCAGCAGCCCGGAGCAGGGGGTCTACGAGCAGTACTTC

j_call: TRBJ1-4
d_call: NA
clone_size: NA
v_call: TRBV2
cdr3_aa: CASAPQGGEEKLFF
cdr3_nt: TGTGCCAGCGCCCCGCAGGGCGGGGAGGAAAAACTGTTTTTT

j_call: TRBJ2-7
d_call: TRBD2
clone_size: NA
v_call: TRBV11-2
cdr3_aa: CASSLGGFEQYF
cdr3_nt: TGTGCCAGCAGCTTGGGGGGGTTTGAGCAGTACTTC

j_call: TRBJ1-1
d_call: NA
clone_size: NA
v_call: TRBV27
cdr3_aa: CASSLSGVAEAFF
cdr3_nt: TGTGCCAGCAGTTTATCAGGGGTCGCCGAAGCTTTCTTT

j_call: TRBJ1-1
d_call: TRBD1
clone_size: NA
v_call: TRBV4-1
cdr3_aa: CASSLGQGVGDTEAFF
cdr3_nt: TGCGCCAGCAGTCTCGGACAGGGGGTAGGAGACACTGAAGCTTTCTTT

j_call: TRBJ1-1
d_call: NA
clone_size: NA
v_call: TRBV4-3
cdr3_aa: CASSQTPWGGRTEAFF
cdr3_nt: TGCGCCAGCAGCCAAACCCCTTGGGGGGGCAGGACTGAAGCTTTCTTT

j_call: TRBJ1-4
d_call: NA
clone_size: NA
v_call: TRBV6-5
cdr3_aa: CASSWQGKTPNEKLFF
cdr3_nt: TGTGCCAGCAGTTGGCAGGGGAAAACACCAAATGAAAAACTGTTTTTT

j_call: TRBJ2-7
d_call: TRBD1
clone_size: once
v_call: TRBV6-5
cdr3_aa: CASRSGTGDRWQYF
cdr3_nt: TGTGCCAGCAGATCCGGGACAGGGGACCGTTGGCAGTACTTC

j_call: TRBJ2-1
d_call: NA
clone_size: NA
v_call: TRBV10-3
cdr3_aa: CAIMGSYNEQFF
cdr3_nt: TGTGCCATCATGGGGTCCTACAATGAGCAGTTCTTC

j_call: TRBJ2-1
d_call: TRBD2
clone_size: NA
v_call: TRBV2
cdr3_aa: CASSVAGRTYNEQFF
cdr3_nt: TGTGCCAGCAGTGTAGCGGGAAGGACCTACAATGAGCAGTTCTTC

j_call: TRBJ2-7
d_call: TRBD2
clone_size: NA
v_call: TRBV6-2/TRBV6-3
cdr3_aa: CASSYSPLAGNYEQYF
cdr3_nt: TGTGCCAGCAGTTACTCGCCGCTAGCGGGGAACTACGAGCAGTACTTC

j_call: TRBJ1-2
d_call: NA
clone_size: NA
v_call: TRBV7-2
cdr3_aa: CASSYRQARGYYGYTF
cdr3_nt: TGTGCCAGCAGCTACAGACAGGCCCGGGGGTACTATGGCTACACCTTC

j_call: TRBJ1-6
d_call: NA
clone_size: few
v_call: TRBV2
cdr3_aa: CASIRREAASPLHF
cdr3_nt: TGTGCCAGCATAAGGCGGGAGGCCGCTTCACCCCTCCACTTT

j_call: TRBJ2-7
d_call: NA
clone_size: NA
v_call: TRBV28
cdr3_aa: CASSLFPDGTYEQYF
cdr3_nt: TGTGCCAGCAGTTTATTCCCGGACGGGACATACGAGCAGTACTTC